This T cell receptor beta chain was captured by sequencing in a study of blood T cell repertoires in COVID-19. For the study at large: The samples span acute and convalescent COVID-19 from the United States, Italy and Spain. The analysed material was cDNA or gDNA that came from T cells, B-cell-depleted T cells, or PBMCs.

Trimming took 10 bases from V and 9 from J; bases not matched to a gene: 13. Germline CDR1 SGHTA, CDR2 FQGNSA. The CDR3 spans 16 residues. Authors' analysis steps: Researchers report that nucleated cell counts were estimated from reference gene primer amplification. Sequencing was performed with immunoSEQ multiplex PCR; in TCRdb, only in-frame clones are kept and a portion is missing. V and J calls and clone size come straight from that table; D and trimming were deduced from the DNA. There are 130,000 or so clones in the sample; 75% to 90% occur only once, and 4.3% lies in the top ten. The sample consisted of peripheral blood. The rearrangement uses TRBV7-2 and TRBJ2-1; 15 nucleotides match TRBD2. This receptor was obtained from a human donor in a cohort sampled during active COVID-19. CDR3 sequence: CATGVKGLAGGGEQFF. The CDR3 DNA is TGTGCCACCGGGGTCAAGGGACTAGCGGGGGGAGGTGAGCAGTTCTTC.